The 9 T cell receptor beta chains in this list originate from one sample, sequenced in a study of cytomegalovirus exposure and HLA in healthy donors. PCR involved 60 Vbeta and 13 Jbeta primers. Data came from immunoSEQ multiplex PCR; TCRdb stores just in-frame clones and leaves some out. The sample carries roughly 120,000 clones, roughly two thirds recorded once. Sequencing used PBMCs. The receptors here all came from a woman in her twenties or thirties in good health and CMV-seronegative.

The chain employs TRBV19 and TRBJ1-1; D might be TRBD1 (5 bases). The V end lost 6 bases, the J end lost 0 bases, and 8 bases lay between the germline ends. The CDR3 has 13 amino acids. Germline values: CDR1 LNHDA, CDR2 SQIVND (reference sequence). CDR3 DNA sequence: TGTGCCAGTAGCTTGACAGTGAACACTGAAGCTTTCTTT. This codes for CASSLTVNTEAFF. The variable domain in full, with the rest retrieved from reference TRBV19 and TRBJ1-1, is DGGITQSPKYLFRKEGQNVTLSCEQNLNHDAMYWYRQDPGQGLRLIYYSQIVNDFQKGDIAEGYSVSREKKESFPLTVTSAQKNPTAFYLCASSLTVNTEAFFGQGTRLTVV.

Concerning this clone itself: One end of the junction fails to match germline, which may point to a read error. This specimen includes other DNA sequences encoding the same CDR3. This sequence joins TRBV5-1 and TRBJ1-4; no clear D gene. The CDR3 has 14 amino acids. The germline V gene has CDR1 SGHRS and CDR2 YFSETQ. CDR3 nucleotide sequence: TGCGCCAGCAGCTTGACAGCCTTTAATGAAAAGCTGTTTTTT. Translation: CASSLTAFNEKLFF.

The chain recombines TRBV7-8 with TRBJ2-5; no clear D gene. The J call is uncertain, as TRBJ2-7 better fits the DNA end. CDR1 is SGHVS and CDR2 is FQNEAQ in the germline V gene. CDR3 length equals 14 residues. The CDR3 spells CASSLSPSPYEQYF. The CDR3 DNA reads TGTGCCAGCAGCTTATCCCCTTCCCCCTACGAGCAGTACTTC.

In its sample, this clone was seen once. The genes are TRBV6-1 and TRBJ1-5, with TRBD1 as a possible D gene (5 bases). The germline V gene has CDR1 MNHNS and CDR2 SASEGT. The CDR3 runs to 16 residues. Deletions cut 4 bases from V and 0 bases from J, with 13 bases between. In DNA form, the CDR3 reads TGTGCCAGCAGTGTTCGGACAAGCCATAGCAATCAGCCCCAGCATTTT. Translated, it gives CASSVRTSHSNQPQHF.

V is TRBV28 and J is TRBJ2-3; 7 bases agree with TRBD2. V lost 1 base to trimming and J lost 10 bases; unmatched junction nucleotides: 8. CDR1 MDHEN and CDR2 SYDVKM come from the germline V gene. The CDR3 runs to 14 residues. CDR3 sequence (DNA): TGTGCCAGCAGTTTATCTTTGGGCGGGAGTCCGCAGTATTTT. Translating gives CASSLSLGGSPQYF.

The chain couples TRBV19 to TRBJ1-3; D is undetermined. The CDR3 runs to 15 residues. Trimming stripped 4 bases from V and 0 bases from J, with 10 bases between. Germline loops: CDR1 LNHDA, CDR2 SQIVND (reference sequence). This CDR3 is CASSKKLISGNTIYF. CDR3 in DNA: TGTGCCAGTAGTAAAAAACTGATCTCTGGAAACACCATATATTTT.

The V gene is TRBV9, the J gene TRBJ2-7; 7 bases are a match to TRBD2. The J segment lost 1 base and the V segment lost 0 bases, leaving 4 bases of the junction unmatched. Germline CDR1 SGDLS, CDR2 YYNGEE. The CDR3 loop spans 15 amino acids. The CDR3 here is CASSVADGRSYEQYF. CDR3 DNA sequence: TGTGCCAGCAGCGTAGCAGACGGGAGGTCCTACGAGCAGTACTTC.

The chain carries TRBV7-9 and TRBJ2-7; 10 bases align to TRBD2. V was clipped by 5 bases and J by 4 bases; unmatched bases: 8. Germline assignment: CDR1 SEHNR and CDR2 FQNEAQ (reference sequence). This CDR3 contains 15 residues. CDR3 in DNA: TGTGCCAGCAGCGATATAGCGGGAGGAGGTTACGAGCAGTACTTC. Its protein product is CASSDIAGGGYEQYF.

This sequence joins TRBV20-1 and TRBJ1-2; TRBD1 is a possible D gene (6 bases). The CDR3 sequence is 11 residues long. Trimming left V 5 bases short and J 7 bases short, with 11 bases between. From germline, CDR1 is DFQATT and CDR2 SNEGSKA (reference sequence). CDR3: CSAPQGGGYTF. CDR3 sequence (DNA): TGCAGTGCTCCACAGGGTGGTGGCTACACCTTC.